One sample yielded the 8 T cell receptor beta chains listed below, sequenced in a study of T cell repertoires in cytomegalovirus infection. Each CDR3 protein gets one entry after TCRdb re-called the reads with MiXCR. The sample has under 95,000 distinct CDR3 sequences, approximately 46% seen once; the top ten hold about 92%. These receptors have no identified antigens. The source material was CD8+ T cells from cultured PBMCs, sampled from culture after CMV antigen stimulation. These receptors all stem from a human donor in good health (CMV status not recorded). Some clones in this sample may be carry-over from other donors' samples.

The J gene is TRBJ2-3, the V gene TRBV6-1; D ambiguous. The CDR3 length is 14 residues. The germline V and J ends were trimmed by 0 bases and 2 bases, with 6 bases remaining between them. Germline V gene data show CDR1 as MNHNS and CDR2 as SASEGT. CDR3 nucleotide sequence: TGTGCCAGCAGTGAAGCCATCTCCACAGATACGCAGTATTTT. Protein: CASSEAISTDTQYF.

J is TRBJ2-3 and V is TRBV28, with 8 bases matching TRBD2. CDR1 MDHEN and CDR2 SYDVKM come from the germline V gene. The CDR3 has 17 amino acids. The V and J ends lost 8 bases and 4 bases, in that order; junction bases with no gene match: 17. The chain's CDR3 is CASLEAGVFGGADTQYF. The CDR3 bases are TGTGCCAGCCTTGAAGCGGGAGTCTTTGGCGGGGCAGATACGCAGTATTTT.

This clonotype was picked up many times. The genes are TRBV9 and TRBJ2-7; 9 nucleotides agree with TRBD2. The germline CDR1 and CDR2 sequences are SGDLS and YYNGEE. J gave up 7 bases and V 0 bases, and 11 bases lay outside the gene matches. The CDR3 contains 16 residues. CDR3 DNA sequence: TGTGCCAGCAGCGTAGTGGCGGGAGGGCCTAGTGAGGAGCAGTACTTC. Protein: CASSVVAGGPSEEQYF.

This clonotype was observed a handful of times. The chain has TRBV7-6 and TRBJ2-7; D is perhaps TRBD1 or TRBD2 (7 bases each). The CDR3 length is 14 residues. V gave up 5 bases and J gave up 4 bases, with 15 bases separating them. Germline CDR1 and CDR2: SGHVS and FNYEAQ. In DNA form, the CDR3 reads TGTGCCAGCAGCCCTTGGGAGGGGGCATACGAGCAGTACTTC. Protein: CASSPWEGAYEQYF.

The rearrangement links TRBV18 to TRBJ2-7; possibly TRBD2 for D (5 bases). Trimming stripped 2 bases from V and 0 bases from J, with 11 bases between. This CDR3 is built from 15 residues. Germline CDR1 and CDR2: KGHSH and LQKENI. The chain's CDR3 is CASSPGGQSSYEQYF. The DNA of the CDR3 is TGTGCCAGCTCACCAGGCGGGCAGAGCTCCTACGAGCAGTACTTC.

The DNA for the CDR3 is TGTGCCAGCAGTTTTTCGTCCGGACTAGCGGGGGGTTCCACCGGGGAGCTGTTTTTT. Translated, it gives CASSFSSGLAGGSTGELFF. The chain combines TRBV12-3 or TRBV12-4 with TRBJ2-2, with 14 bases fitting TRBD2. J lost 4 bases, V lost 3 bases, and 10 bases had no gene match. The CDR3 length is 19 residues.

The V and J genes are TRBV12-3 or TRBV12-4 and TRBJ2-7, with D possibly TRBD1 on 6 matching bases. V shed 3 bases and J shed 2 bases, with 14 bases lying between them. The CDR3 has 15 amino acids. Here the CDR3 DNA reads TGTGCCAGCAGTTTCGGGGCAGGGGAAGCCTACGAGCAGTACTTC. Residues: CASSFGAGEAYEQYF.

CDR3 sequence reads: CASSSKPGLASEGTDTQYF. The CDR3 nucleotides read TGTGCCAGCAGCTCCAAACCGGGACTAGCAAGTGAGGGCACAGATACGCAGTATTTT. The V call is TRBV7-6, the J call TRBJ2-3; TRBD2 matches at 9 bases. Per the germline V gene, CDR1 is SGHVS and CDR2 is FNYEAQ. The CDR3 is 19 residues long. The ends lost 4 bases at V and 1 base at J; junction bases unmatched: 15. Drawing the rest from reference TRBV7-6 and TRBJ2-3, the complete variable domain is GAGVSQSPRYKVTKRGQDVALRCDPISGHVSLYWYRQALGQGPEFLTYFNYEAQQDKSGLPNDRFSAERPEGSISTLTIQRTEQRDSAMYRCASSSKPGLASEGTDTQYFGPGTRLTVL.